A single count supports the clone carrying this TCR beta chain. As yet, its antigen is unknown. Time point of the sample: week 5, during vaccination. Every vaccine dose comprised 300 ug of mutant IDH1 20-mer peptide plus topical imiquimod. The entry originates in a study of a mutant IDH1 vaccine in newly diagnosed glioma. Between the trimmed V and J ends, which lost 4 bases and 0 bases, there was a span of 16 bases. Germline V CDR1 and CDR2: SGHAT, FQNNGV. The CDR3 has 16 residues. Data came from immunoSEQ multiplex PCR; TCRdb stores just in-frame clones and leaves some out. The sample has 35,000 to 45,000 clones; about four fifths are singletons.

The chain links TRBV11-2 to TRBJ2-7; D call uncertain. The source of this sequence is a man aged 50-60 years with glioma. The sequences come from PBMCs, collected from a glioma patient whose treatment included an IDH1 peptide vaccine. The CDR3 region is CASSSFPGSDSYEQYF. The CDR3 DNA sequence: TGTGCCAGCAGCTCCTTCCCGGGTTCCGACTCCTACGAGCAGTACTTC.